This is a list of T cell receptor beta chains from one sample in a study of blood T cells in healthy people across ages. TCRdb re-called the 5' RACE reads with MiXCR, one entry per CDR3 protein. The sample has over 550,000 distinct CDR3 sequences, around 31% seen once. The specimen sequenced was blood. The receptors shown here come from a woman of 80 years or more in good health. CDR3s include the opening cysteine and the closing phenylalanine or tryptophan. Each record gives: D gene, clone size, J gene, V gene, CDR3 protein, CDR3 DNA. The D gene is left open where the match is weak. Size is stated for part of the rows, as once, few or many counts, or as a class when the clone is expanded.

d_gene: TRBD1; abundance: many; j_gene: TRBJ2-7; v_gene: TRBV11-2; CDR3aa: CASSFGDRSAYEQYF; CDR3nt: TGTGCCAGCAGCTTTGGGGACAGGTCGGCCTACGAGCAGTACTTC
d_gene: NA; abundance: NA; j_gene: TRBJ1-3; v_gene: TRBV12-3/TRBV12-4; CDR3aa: CASIPTLSRARTIYF; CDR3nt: TGTGCCAGCATTCCCACTTTATCCAGGGCCCGCACCATATATTTT
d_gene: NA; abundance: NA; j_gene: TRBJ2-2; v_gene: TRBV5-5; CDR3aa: CASSAGTRNTGELFF; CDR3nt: TGTGCCAGCAGCGCCGGGACACGAAACACCGGGGAGCTGTTTTTT
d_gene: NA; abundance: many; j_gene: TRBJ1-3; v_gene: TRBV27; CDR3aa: CASSSTLHSGNTIYF; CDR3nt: TGTGCCAGCAGTTCTACGTTACACTCTGGAAACACCATATATTTT
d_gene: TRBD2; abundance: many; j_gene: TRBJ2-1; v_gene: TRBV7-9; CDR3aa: CASSPTSGVRNEQFF; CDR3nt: TGTGCCAGCAGCCCAACTAGCGGGGTCCGCAATGAGCAGTTCTTC
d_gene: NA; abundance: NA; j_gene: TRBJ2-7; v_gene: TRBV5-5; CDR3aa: CASSLSGLGEQYF; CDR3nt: TGTGCCAGCAGCTTGTCTGGGTTAGGGGAGCAGTACTTC
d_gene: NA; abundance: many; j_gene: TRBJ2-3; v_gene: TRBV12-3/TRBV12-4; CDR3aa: CASSFIASEGTDTQYF; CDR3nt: TGTGCCAGCAGTTTCATCGCAAGTGAGGGCACAGATACGCAGTATTTT
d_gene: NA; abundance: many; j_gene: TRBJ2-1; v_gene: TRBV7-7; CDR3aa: CASSPIAIGEQFF; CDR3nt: TGTGCCAGCAGCCCAATAGCGATTGGTGAGCAGTTCTTC
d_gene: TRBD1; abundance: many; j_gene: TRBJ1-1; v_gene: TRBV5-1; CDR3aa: CASRSRTGPGESMNTEAFF; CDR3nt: TGCGCCAGCAGAAGCCGGACAGGCCCCGGTGAATCCATGAACACTGAAGCTTTCTTT
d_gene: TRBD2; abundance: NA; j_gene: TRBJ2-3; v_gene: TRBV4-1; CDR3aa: CASSPLAGAWTDTQYF; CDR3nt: TGCGCCAGCAGCCCACTAGCGGGAGCTTGGACAGATACGCAGTATTTT
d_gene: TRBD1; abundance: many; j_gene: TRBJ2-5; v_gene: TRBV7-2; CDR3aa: CASSSMTGGRETQYF; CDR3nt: TGTGCCAGCAGCTCCATGACAGGGGGCCGAGAGACCCAGTACTTC
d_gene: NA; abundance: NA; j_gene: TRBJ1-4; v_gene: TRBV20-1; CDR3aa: CSAPEAGKDTNEKLFF; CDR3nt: TGCAGTGCCCCGGAGGCAGGGAAGGATACTAATGAAAAACTGTTTTTT
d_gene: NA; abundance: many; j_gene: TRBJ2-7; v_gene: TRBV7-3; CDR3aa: CASSPRKDEQYF; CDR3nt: TGTGCCAGCAGCCCACGGAAGGACGAGCAGTACTTC
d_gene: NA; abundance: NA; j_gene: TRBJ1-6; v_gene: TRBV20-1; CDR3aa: CSANSQGLNSPLHF; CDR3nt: TGCAGTGCTAACAGCCAGGGACTTAATTCACCCCTCCACTTT
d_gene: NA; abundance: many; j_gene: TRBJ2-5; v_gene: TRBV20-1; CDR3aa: CSARVTSRGETQYF; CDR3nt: TGCAGTGCTAGAGTGACCTCGCGGGGAGAGACCCAGTACTTC
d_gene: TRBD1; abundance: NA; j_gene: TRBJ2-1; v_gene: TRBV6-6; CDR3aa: CASAFTAGGLGNEQFF; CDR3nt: TGTGCCAGCGCCTTCACCGCAGGGGGCCTTGGCAATGAGCAGTTCTTC
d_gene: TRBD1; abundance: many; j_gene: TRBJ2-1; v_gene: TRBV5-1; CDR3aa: CASSFLQGANNEQFF; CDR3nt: TGCGCCAGCAGCTTCCTCCAGGGGGCAAACAATGAGCAGTTCTTC
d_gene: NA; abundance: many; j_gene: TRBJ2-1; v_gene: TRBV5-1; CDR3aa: CASSLAISGGRLNNEQFF; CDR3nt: TGCGCCAGCAGCTTGGCGATAAGTGGGGGTAGATTAAACAATGAGCAGTTCTTC
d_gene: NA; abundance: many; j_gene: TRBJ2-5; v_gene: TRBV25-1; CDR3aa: CASSERGGALETQYF; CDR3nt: TGTGCCAGCAGTGAGCGGGGAGGCGCTTTGGAGACCCAGTACTTC
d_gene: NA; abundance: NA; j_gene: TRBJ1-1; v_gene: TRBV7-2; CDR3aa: CASSPLTRGTEAFF; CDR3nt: TGTGCCAGCAGCCCCCTCACGAGGGGCACTGAAGCTTTCTTT
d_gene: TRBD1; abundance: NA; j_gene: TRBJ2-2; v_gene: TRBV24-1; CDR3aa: CATSPGTGFAGELFF; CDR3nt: TGTGCCACCAGTCCCGGGACAGGGTTTGCCGGGGAGCTGTTTTTT
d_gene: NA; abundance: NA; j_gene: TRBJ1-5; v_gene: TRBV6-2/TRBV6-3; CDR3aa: CASSYSLFQPQHF; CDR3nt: TGTGCCAGCAGTTACTCTTTATTTCAGCCCCAGCATTTT
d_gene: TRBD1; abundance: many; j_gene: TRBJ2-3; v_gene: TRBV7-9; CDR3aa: CASSADRDRDTQYF; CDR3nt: TGTGCCAGCAGCGCAGACAGGGATAGGGATACGCAGTATTTT
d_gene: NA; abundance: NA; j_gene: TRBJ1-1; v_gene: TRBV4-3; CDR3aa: CASSHDGNTEAFF; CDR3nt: TGCGCCAGCAGCCACGACGGGAACACTGAAGCTTTCTTT
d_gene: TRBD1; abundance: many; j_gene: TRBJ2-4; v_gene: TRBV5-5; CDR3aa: CASSWGDRGIGKNIQYF; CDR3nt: TGTGCCAGCAGCTGGGGGGACAGGGGAATCGGCAAAAACATTCAGTACTTC
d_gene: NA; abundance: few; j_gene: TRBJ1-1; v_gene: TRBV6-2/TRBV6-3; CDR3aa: CASSYTLLVGSAEAFF; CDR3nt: TGTGCCAGCAGTTACACTCTCCTGGTAGGGAGCGCTGAAGCTTTCTTT
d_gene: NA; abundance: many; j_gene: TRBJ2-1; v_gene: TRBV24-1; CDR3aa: CATKQGNNEQFF; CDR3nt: TGTGCCACGAAACAGGGAAACAATGAGCAGTTCTTC
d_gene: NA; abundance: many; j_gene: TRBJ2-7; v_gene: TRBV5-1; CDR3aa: CASSPSGRTYEQYF; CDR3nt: TGCGCCAGCAGCCCATCCGGGCGGACCTACGAGCAGTACTTC
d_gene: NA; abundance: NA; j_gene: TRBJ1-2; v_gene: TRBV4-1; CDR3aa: CASGLQQGGYGYTF; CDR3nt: TGCGCCAGCGGCCTACAACAGGGAGGCTATGGCTACACCTTC
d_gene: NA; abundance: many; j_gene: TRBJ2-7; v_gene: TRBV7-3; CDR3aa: CASSSEIGTYEQYF; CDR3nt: TGTGCCAGCAGCTCGGAAATTGGGACTTACGAGCAGTACTTC
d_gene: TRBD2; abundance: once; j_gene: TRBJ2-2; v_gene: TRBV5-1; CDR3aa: CASSLEGTSGGKRTGELFF; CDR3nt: TGCGCCAGCAGCTTGGAGGGGACTAGCGGGGGGAAGCGCACCGGGGAGCTGTTTTTT
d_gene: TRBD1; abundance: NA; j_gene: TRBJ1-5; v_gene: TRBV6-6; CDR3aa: CACIGTANQPQHF; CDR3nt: TGTGCCTGCATAGGGACAGCCAATCAGCCCCAGCATTTT
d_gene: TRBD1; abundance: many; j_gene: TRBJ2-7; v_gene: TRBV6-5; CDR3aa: CASSRAGTGRNEQYF; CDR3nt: TGTGCCAGCAGTCGCGCCGGGACAGGGCGCAACGAGCAGTACTTC
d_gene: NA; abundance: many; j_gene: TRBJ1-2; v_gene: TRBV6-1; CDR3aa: CASSEADQRRGYTF; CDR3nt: TGTGCCAGCAGTGAAGCGGATCAGCGGAGGGGCTACACCTTC
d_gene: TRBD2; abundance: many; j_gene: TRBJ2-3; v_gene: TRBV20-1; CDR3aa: CSARGLAGGGDTQYF; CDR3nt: TGCAGTGCTAGAGGGCTAGCGGGGGGTGGAGATACGCAGTATTTT
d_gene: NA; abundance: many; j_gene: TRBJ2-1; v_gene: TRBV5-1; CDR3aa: CASSLRQGTNEQFF; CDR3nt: TGCGCCAGCAGCCTCCGTCAGGGTACCAATGAGCAGTTCTTC
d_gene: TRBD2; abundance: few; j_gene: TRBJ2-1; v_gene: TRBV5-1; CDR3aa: CASRPTSGGILNYNEQFF; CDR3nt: TGCGCCAGCAGGCCTACTAGCGGGGGCATCCTCAACTACAATGAGCAGTTCTTC
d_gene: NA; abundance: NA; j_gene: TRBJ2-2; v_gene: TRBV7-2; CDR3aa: CASSPRITGKLFF; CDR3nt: TGTGCCAGCAGCCCCAGGATCACCGGGAAGCTGTTTTTT
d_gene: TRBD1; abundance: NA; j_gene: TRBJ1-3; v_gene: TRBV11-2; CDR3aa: CASSPGQVLSGNTIYF; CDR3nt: TGTGCCAGCAGCCCGGGACAGGTCCTCTCTGGAAACACCATATATTTT
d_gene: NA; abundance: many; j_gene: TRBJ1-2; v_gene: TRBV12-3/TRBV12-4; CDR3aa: CASSLSIMTGYGYTF; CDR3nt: TGTGCCAGCAGTTTAAGTATAATGACAGGCTATGGCTACACCTTC